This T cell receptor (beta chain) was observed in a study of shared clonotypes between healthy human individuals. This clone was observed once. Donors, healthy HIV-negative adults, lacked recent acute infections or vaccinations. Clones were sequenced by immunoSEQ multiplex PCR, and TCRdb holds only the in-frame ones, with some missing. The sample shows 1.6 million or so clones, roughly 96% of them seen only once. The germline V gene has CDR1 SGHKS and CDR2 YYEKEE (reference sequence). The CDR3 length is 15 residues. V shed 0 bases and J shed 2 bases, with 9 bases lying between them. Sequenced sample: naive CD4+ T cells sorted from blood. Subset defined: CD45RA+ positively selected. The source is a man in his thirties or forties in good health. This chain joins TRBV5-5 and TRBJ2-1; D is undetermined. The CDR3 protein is CASSLAGGAYNEQFF. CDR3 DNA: TGTGCCAGCAGCTTGGCCGGTGGAGCCTACAATGAGCAGTTCTTC.